The next 26 T cell receptor beta chains were all read from a single sample in a study of blood T cell repertoires in COVID-19. TCRdb keeps only in-frame clones here, not all; method: immunoSEQ multiplex PCR. The sample holds over 250,000 clones, about 92% seen once. Material: PBMCs or T cells enriched from blood (not recorded which). The receptors come from a man in his 60s who had recovered from COVID-19.

This clone was counted once. The chain combines TRBV15 with TRBJ1-2; D ambiguous. Germline V gene lookup returns CDR1 LNHNV and CDR2 YYDKDF (reference sequence). V lost 1 base to trimming and J lost 0 bases, with 9 bases between them. The CDR3 length is 15 residues. CDR3 region: CATSRVRVSNYGYTF. CDR3 DNA sequence: TGTGCCACCAGCAGAGTTCGGGTTTCTAACTATGGCTACACCTTC.

The genes are TRBV7-3 and TRBJ1-1; D is undetermined. The length of the CDR3 is 14 residues. Between the trimmed V and J ends, which lost 1 base and 0 bases, there was a span of 6 bases. The germline gives CDR1 SGHTA, CDR2 FQGTGA. CDR3 sequence (DNA): TGTGCCAGCAGCTTAAATGGCTTGAACACTGAAGCTTTCTTT. Protein product: CASSLNGLNTEAFF.

V is TRBV18 and J is TRBJ2-1; TRBD2 agrees at 9 bases. Germline-derived CDR1 and CDR2 are KGHSH and LQKENI. The CDR3 is 15 residues long. Trimming took 6 bases from V and 4 from J; bases not matched to a gene: 7. In DNA, the CDR3 is TGTGCCAGCTCGCTGGGACTAGCTTTATACAATGAGCAGTTCTTC. It translates to CASSLGLALYNEQFF.

The genes are TRBV15 and TRBJ1-5; D is unresolved. Germline V CDR1 and CDR2: LNHNV, YYDKDF (reference sequence). The CDR3 sequence is 12 residues long. Trimming took 0 bases from V and 5 from J, leaving 2 bases between them. This CDR3 reads CATSRDYQPQHF. The CDR3 nucleotides are TGTGCCACCAGCAGAGACTATCAGCCCCAGCATTTT. The complete variable domain, with remaining parts taken from reference TRBV15 and TRBJ1-5, reads DAMVIQNPRYQVTQFGKPVTLSCSQTLNHNVMYWYQQKSSQAPKLLFHYYDKDFNNEADTPDNFQSRRPNTSFCFLDIRSPGLGDTAMYLCATSRDYQPQHFGDGTRLSIL.

This clone appeared a single time. V usage is TRBV19 and J usage is TRBJ1-1; 11 positions agree with TRBD1. Germline V gene lookup returns CDR1 LNHDA and CDR2 SQIVND (reference sequence). The length of the CDR3 is 14 residues. Trimming removed 6 bases from V and 2 bases from J; junction bases left unmatched: 2. CDR3 bases: TGTGCCAGTAGCGGACAGGGGGCTAACACTGAAGCTTTCTTT. This gives the protein CASSGQGANTEAFF. The full variable domain, its missing parts supplied by reference TRBV19 and TRBJ1-1, is DGGITQSPKYLFRKEGQNVTLSCEQNLNHDAMYWYRQDPGQGLRLIYYSQIVNDFQKGDIAEGYSVSREKKESFPLTVTSAQKNPTAFYLCASSGQGANTEAFFGQGTRLTVV.

V and J are TRBV7-2 and TRBJ1-4, with 8 bases aligning to TRBD1. This CDR3 has 15 amino acids. The V and J ends lost 5 bases and 8 bases, in that order; junction bases with no gene match: 10. Germline V gene lookup returns CDR1 SGHTA and CDR2 FQGNSA. The CDR3 spells CASSRPGGAGEKLFF. In DNA form, the CDR3 reads TGTGCCAGCAGCCGCCCAGGGGGCGCCGGGGAAAAACTGTTTTTT. Looking up the rest from reference TRBV7-2 and TRBJ1-4 gives the full variable domain: GAGVSQSPSNKVTEKGKDVELRCDPISGHTALYWYRQSLGQGLEFLIYFQGNSAPDKSGLPSDRFSAERTGGSVSTLTIQRTQQEDSAVYLCASSRPGGAGEKLFFGSGTQLSVL.

The chain has TRBV13 and TRBJ2-3; 11 bases align to TRBD1. Per the germline V gene, CDR1 is PRHDT and CDR2 is FYEKMQ (reference sequence). V lost 5 bases and J lost 0; bases outside the gene matches: 4. This CDR3 is built from 16 residues. Here the CDR3 DNA reads TGTGCCAGCAGCGCCAGGGACAGGGGGAGCACAGATACGCAGTATTTT. This codes for CASSARDRGSTDTQYF.

The chain employs TRBV6-2 or TRBV6-3 and TRBJ2-2; D perhaps matches TRBD1 (6 bases). The germline V and J ends were trimmed by 4 bases and 2 bases, with 8 bases remaining between them. The CDR3 consists of 14 residues. Germline V CDR1 and CDR2: MNHEY, SVGEGT. The DNA of the CDR3 is TGTGCCAGCAGTTTGGACAGAAACACCGGGGAGCTGTTTTTT. Protein sequence: CASSLDRNTGELFF.

This clone was observed a handful of times. The chain employs TRBV18 and TRBJ1-2; D is uncertain. V lost 1 base to trimming and J lost 4 bases, with 7 bases between them. Germline-derived CDR1 and CDR2 are KGHSH and LQKENI. The CDR3 is 13 amino acids. CDR3 nucleotide sequence: TGTGCCAGCTCACCACGTAGCGCCTATGGCTACACCTTC. Protein sequence: CASSPRSAYGYTF.

This rearrangement joins TRBV5-1 to TRBJ1-3, with D unresolved. CDR3 length: 15 amino acids. Looked up from germline, CDR1 is SGHRS and CDR2 is YFSETQ. Between the trimmed V and J ends, which lost 4 bases and 0 bases, there was a span of 11 bases. The CDR3 loop reads CASSAEDFSGNTIYF. CDR3 coding DNA: TGCGCCAGCAGCGCAGAGGATTTCTCTGGAAACACCATATATTTT.

This clone has just one count. The genes are TRBV4-3 and TRBJ1-5; no clear D. The germline gives CDR1 LGHNA, CDR2 YSLEER. This CDR3 spans 16 amino acids. V lost 3 bases and J lost 0, with 12 bases in between. CDR3 sequence (DNA): TGCGCCAGCAGCCAGAACAGCGGATATAGCAATCAGCCCCAGCATTTT. As protein: CASSQNSGYSNQPQHF.

The chain combines TRBV7-9 with TRBJ1-4; D not certain. CDR1 and CDR2 from the germline V gene are SEHNR and FQNEAQ (reference sequence). CDR3 length: 16 amino acids. The V end lost 1 base, the J end lost 7 bases, and 16 bases lay between the germline ends. As DNA, the CDR3 is TGTGCCAGCAGCTTAGGCCTACACCCGCGGAGTGAAAAACTGTTTTTT. This translates into CASSLGLHPRSEKLFF. The full variable domain, in which reference TRBV7-9 and TRBJ1-4 provide the parts outside the CDR3, is DTGVSQNPRHKITKRGQNVTFRCDPISEHNRLYWYRQTLGQGPEFLTYFQNEAQLEKSRLLSDRFSAERPKGSFSTLEIQRTEQGDSAMYLCASSLGLHPRSEKLFFGSGTQLSVL.

The rearrangement links TRBV20-1 to TRBJ1-5; perhaps TRBD1 as D (6 bases). V was shortened by 3 bases and J by 6 bases, with 15 bases between the two germline ends. Germline assignment: CDR1 DFQATT and CDR2 SNEGSKA (reference sequence). The CDR3 extends over 14 amino acids. As DNA, the CDR3 is TGCAGTGCTAGTTCGGCAGGGGATTTTCAGCCCCAGCATTTT. Protein product: CSASSAGDFQPQHF.

This chain uses TRBV29-1 with TRBJ1-1; D ambiguous. With 4 bases removed from V and 7 bases from J, the gap between germline ends came to 7 bases. This CDR3 comprises 10 residues. Per the germline V gene, CDR1 is SQVTM and CDR2 is ANQGSEA. The CDR3: CSVGTYEAFF. The DNA of the CDR3 is TGCAGCGTTGGCACATATGAAGCTTTCTTT.

The V gene is TRBV30, the J gene TRBJ1-1; possibly TRBD1 for D (5 bases). The CDR3 runs 15 residues. V was trimmed by 3 bases and J by 4 bases, leaving 18 bases between them. Looked up from germline, CDR1 is GTSNPN and CDR2 is SVGIG (reference sequence). The CDR3 protein is CAWSPRQQPRTEAFF. The DNA of the CDR3 is TGTGCCTGGAGCCCAAGACAGCAACCCCGCACTGAAGCTTTCTTT.

The rearrangement joins TRBV6-6 to TRBJ2-7; 12 bases match TRBD2. The CDR3 sequence is 15 residues long. Germline V gene lookup returns CDR1 MNHNY and CDR2 SVGAGI (reference sequence). The junction had 4 bases not matched to a gene; V was cut back by 7 bases and J by 0 bases. CDR3 protein: CASTLTSGSSYEQYF. As DNA, the CDR3 is TGTGCCAGCACCTTGACTAGCGGGAGCTCCTACGAGCAGTACTTC.

V usage is TRBV7-3 and J usage is TRBJ2-1; 7 bases line up with TRBD2. Germline lookup yields CDR1 SGHTA and CDR2 FQGTGA. J was trimmed by 1 base and V by 7 bases; bases with no gene match: 10. This CDR3 comprises 16 residues. The CDR3 is CASTMGSSGSYNEQFF. The CDR3 DNA follows: TGTGCCAGCACCATGGGCTCTAGCGGATCCTACAATGAGCAGTTCTTC.

V is TRBV30 and J is TRBJ1-5; 7 positions agree with TRBD1. The junction had 5 bases not matched to a gene; V was cut back by 5 bases and J by 1 base. The CDR3 runs to 14 residues. In germline, CDR1 is GTSNPN, CDR2 SVGIG (reference sequence). CDR3 amino acids: CAWSRTGSNQPQHF. The CDR3 DNA follows: TGTGCCTGGTCGAGGACAGGCAGCAATCAGCCCCAGCATTTT.

The genes are TRBV7-6 and TRBJ2-5; 7 bases are shared with TRBD2. Unmatched junction bases numbered 9, after V lost 1 base and J lost 4 bases. The CDR3 length is 16 residues. Germline V gene lookup returns CDR1 SGHVS and CDR2 FNYEAQ. The CDR3 is CASSLVWRELGETQYF. The CDR3 DNA reads as TGTGCCAGCAGCTTAGTGTGGCGGGAGTTGGGAGAGACCCAGTACTTC.

Concerning this clone itself: Other DNA sequences in the same sample also yield this CDR3. The chain joins TRBV18 to TRBJ2-1; TRBD1 matches at 7 bases. Looked up from germline, CDR1 is KGHSH and CDR2 is LQKENI. The V gene end was trimmed by 4 bases and the J gene end by 0 bases; junction bases not matched to a gene: 3. The CDR3 has 15 residues. The CDR3 sequence: CASSRGGSSYNEQFF. The CDR3, as DNA: TGTGCCAGCTCACGAGGGGGCAGCTCCTACAATGAGCAGTTCTTC.

The V and J genes are TRBV19 and TRBJ2-1; D not certain. Trimming removed 3 bases at V and 0 bases at J, with 9 bases between. CDR3 size: 15 residues. CDR1 LNHDA and CDR2 SQIVND come from the germline V gene (reference sequence). The CDR3 sequence: CASSILVLSYNEQFF. The CDR3 DNA follows: TGTGCCAGTAGTATCCTAGTACTCTCCTACAATGAGCAGTTCTTC.

This clone has only one observation. V and J are TRBV18 and TRBJ1-2, with D possibly matching TRBD1 (6 bases). Trimming took 2 bases from V and 5 from J, leaving 9 bases between them. The CDR3 runs to 13 residues. Germline V gene sequence: CDR1 KGHSH, CDR2 LQKENI. The CDR3 reads CASSPTGQYGYTF. CDR3 coding DNA: TGTGCCAGCTCACCAACAGGACAGTATGGCTACACCTTC. The whole variable domain, filled in from reference TRBV18 and TRBJ1-2, reads NAGVMQNPRHLVRRRGQEARLRCSPMKGHSHVYWYRQLPEEGLKFMVYLQKENIIDESGMPKERFSAEFPKEGPSILRIQQVVRGDSAAYFCASSPTGQYGYTFGSGTRLTVV.

The chain recombines TRBV4-3 with TRBJ1-6; 7 nucleotides agree with TRBD1. CDR3 length: 18 residues. The J segment lost 0 bases and the V segment lost 3 bases, leaving 8 bases of the junction unmatched. Germline CDR1 LGHNA, CDR2 YSLEER. CDR3 DNA sequence: TGCGCCAGCAGCCAGGCGACAGGGCATAGCTCCTATAATTCACCCCTCCACTTT. This gives the protein CASSQATGHSSYNSPLHF.

This clone has a single count. V usage is TRBV18 and J usage is TRBJ1-1; D is uncertain. From germline, CDR1 is KGHSH and CDR2 LQKENI. CDR3 size: 15 residues. The ends were cut back, 2 bases at V and 1 base at J, with 11 bases in the middle. The CDR3 coding sequence is TGTGCCAGCTCACCAGGGCAGGCCAGGAACACTGAAGCTTTCTTT. Encoded protein: CASSPGQARNTEAFF.

Only one count was recorded for this clone. CDR3 DNA: TGTGCCAGCAGCACGCTAGCGGGTAGCTCCTACAATGAGCAGTTCTTC. It translates to CASSTLAGSSYNEQFF. This chain links TRBV3-1 (or the pseudogene TRBV3-2) with TRBJ2-1; 8 bases map to TRBD2. V lost 5 bases and J lost 0; bases outside the gene matches: 6. Germline assignment: CDR1 LGHDT and CDR2 YNNKEL (reference sequence). The CDR3 loop spans 16 amino acids.

The CDR3 spells CASSHELPDTQYF. DNA for the CDR3: TGTGCCAGCAGCCACGAGCTCCCAGATACGCAGTATTTT. The gene calls are TRBV3-1 (or the pseudogene TRBV3-2) and TRBJ2-3, with D unresolved. The CDR3 has 13 amino acids. Trimming shortened V by 3 bases and J by 4 bases, and 8 bases separated the two germline ends. The germline V gene encodes CDR1 LGHDT and CDR2 YNNKEL (reference sequence).